This TCR beta chain came from a study of blood T cell repertoires in COVID-19. As for the study in general: Nucleic acid was either cDNA or gDNA, and it came from T cells, B-cell-depleted T cells, or PBMCs.

Germline V gives CDR1 SGDLS, CDR2 YYNGEE. V was trimmed by 0 bases and J by 4 bases, leaving 14 bases between them. This CDR3 spans 16 amino acids. Clones were read by immunoSEQ multiplex PCR, and TCRdb kept only the in-frame ones, dropping some. The sample records 250,000 to 350,000 clones, around 87% being singletons. V usage is TRBV9 and J usage is TRBJ1-3, with D possibly matching TRBD1 (6 bases). The sequence was collected from a woman aged 45 to 65 who had recovered from COVID-19. The sample was peripheral blood. CDR3 in amino acids: CASSVALGATGNTIYF. The CDR3 DNA sequence: TGTGCCAGCAGCGTAGCCTTGGGGGCGACAGGAAACACCATATATTTT.